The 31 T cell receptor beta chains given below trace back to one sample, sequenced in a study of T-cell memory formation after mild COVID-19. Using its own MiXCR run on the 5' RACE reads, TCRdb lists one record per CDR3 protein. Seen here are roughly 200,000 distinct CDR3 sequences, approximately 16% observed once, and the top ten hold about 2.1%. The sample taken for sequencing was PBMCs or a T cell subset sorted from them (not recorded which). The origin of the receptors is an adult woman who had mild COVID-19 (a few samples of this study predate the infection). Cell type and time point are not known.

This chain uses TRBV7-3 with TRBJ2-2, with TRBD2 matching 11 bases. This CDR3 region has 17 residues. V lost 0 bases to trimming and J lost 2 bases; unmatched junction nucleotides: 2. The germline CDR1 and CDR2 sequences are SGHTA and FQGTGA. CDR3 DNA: TGTGCCAGCAGCTTAACTAGCGGGAGGGATAACACCGGGGAGCTGTTTTTT. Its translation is CASSLTSGRDNTGELFF.

The CDR3 DNA follows: TGCAGTGCCGTCCCCGCGCAGGGGTTCACTGAAGCTTTCTTT. The encoded protein is CSAVPAQGFTEAFF. V and J are TRBV20-1 and TRBJ1-1; D is possibly TRBD1 (6 bases). Germline V CDR1 and CDR2: DFQATT, SNEGSKA (reference sequence). This CDR3 region has 14 residues. V lost 6 bases and J lost 4, with 18 bases in between.

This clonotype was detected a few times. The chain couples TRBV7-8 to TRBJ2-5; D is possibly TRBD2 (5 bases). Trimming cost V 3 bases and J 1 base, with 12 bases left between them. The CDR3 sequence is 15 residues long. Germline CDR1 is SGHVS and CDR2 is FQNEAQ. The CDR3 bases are TGTGCCAGCAGCTTTCGGAGGATCTTCCAAGAGACCCAGTACTTC. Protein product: CASSFRRIFQETQYF.

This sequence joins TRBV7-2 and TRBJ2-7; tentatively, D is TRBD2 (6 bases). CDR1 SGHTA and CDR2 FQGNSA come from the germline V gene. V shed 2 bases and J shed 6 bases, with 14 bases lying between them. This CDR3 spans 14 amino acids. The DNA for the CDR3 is TGTGCCAGCAGCTTACGTGGAAAGGGAGGCGAGCAGTACTTC. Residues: CASSLRGKGGEQYF. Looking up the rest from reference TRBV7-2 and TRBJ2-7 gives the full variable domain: GAGVSQSPSNKVTEKGKDVELRCDPISGHTALYWYRQSLGQGLEFLIYFQGNSAPDKSGLPSDRFSAERTGGSVSTLTIQRTQQEDSAVYLCASSLRGKGGEQYFGPGTRLTVT.

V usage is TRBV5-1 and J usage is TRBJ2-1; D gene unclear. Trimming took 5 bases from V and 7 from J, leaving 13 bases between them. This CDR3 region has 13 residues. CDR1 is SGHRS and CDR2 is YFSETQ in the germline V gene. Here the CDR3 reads CASRSTPENEQFF. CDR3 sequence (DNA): TGCGCCAGCAGGTCTACCCCGGAGAATGAGCAGTTCTTC.

CDR3 in DNA: TGTGCCAGCAGCCGACTAGCGGGGATACGCTCCTACAATGAGCAGTTCTTC. It translates to CASSRLAGIRSYNEQFF. This chain connects TRBV7-2 to TRBJ2-1; 11 nucleotides align to TRBD2. Trimming cost V 5 bases and J 0 bases; bases outside gene matches: 6. The CDR3 totals 17 residues. The germline gives CDR1 SGHTA, CDR2 FQGNSA.

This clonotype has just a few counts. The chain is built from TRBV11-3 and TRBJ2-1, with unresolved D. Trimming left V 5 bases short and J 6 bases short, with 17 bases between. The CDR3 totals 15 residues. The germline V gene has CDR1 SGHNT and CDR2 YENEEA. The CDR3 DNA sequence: TGTGCCAGCAGCCAATTCCTGGGTCTGGGCAATGAGCAGTTCTTC. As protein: CASSQFLGLGNEQFF.

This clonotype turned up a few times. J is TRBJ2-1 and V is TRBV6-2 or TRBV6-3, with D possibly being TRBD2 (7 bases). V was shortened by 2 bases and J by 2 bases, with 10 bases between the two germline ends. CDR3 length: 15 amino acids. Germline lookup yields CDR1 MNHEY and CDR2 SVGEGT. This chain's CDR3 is CASSYLRGPYNEQFF. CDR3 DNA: TGTGCCAGCAGTTACCTGCGGGGGCCCTACAATGAGCAGTTCTTC.

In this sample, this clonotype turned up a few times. Written as DNA, the CDR3 is TGTGCCAGCAGCCAAGCTTCTTCGGCAGCCTATGGCTACACCTTC. Its protein is CASSQASSAAYGYTF. The chain uses TRBV3-1 and TRBJ1-2; D uncertain. This CDR3 spans 15 amino acids. V was shortened by 1 base and J by 4 bases, with 13 bases between the two germline ends. Germline lookup yields CDR1 LGHDT and CDR2 YNNKEL (reference sequence).

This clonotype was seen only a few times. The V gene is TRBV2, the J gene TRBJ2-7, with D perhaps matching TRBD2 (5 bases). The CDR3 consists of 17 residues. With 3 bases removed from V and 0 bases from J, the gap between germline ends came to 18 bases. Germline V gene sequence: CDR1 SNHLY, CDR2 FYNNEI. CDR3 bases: TGTGCCAGCAGTGACCTAGCCCTAAGACCTCACTCCTACGAGCAGTACTTC. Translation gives CASSDLALRPHSYEQYF.

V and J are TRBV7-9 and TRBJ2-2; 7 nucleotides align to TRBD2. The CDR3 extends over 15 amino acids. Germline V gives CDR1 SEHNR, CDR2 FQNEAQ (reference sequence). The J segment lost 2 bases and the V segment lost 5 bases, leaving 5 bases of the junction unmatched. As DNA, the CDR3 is TGTGCCAGCAGCCGAAGCGGGATCAACACCGGGGAGCTGTTTTTT. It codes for CASSRSGINTGELFF.

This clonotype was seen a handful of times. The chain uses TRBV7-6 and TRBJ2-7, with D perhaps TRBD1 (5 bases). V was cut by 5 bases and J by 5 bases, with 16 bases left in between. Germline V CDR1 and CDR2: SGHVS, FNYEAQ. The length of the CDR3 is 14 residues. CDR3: CASSLGQGMDEQYF. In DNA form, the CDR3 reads TGTGCCAGCAGCCTAGGGCAGGGAATGGACGAGCAGTACTTC.

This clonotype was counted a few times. CDR3 coding DNA: TGCAGTGCACGAAGAGGTGGGGCCCCACGGGAGCAGTACTTC. It codes for CSARRGGAPREQYF. V and J are TRBV20-1 and TRBJ2-7; the D gene is possibly TRBD1 (5 bases). The length of the CDR3 is 14 residues. The germline CDR1 and CDR2 sequences are DFQATT and SNEGSKA (reference sequence). V lost 6 bases, J lost 7 bases, and 22 bases lay in between.

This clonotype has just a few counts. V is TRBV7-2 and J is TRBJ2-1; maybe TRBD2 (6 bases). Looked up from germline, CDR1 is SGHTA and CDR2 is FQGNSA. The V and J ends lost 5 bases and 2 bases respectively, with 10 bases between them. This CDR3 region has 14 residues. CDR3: CASSPGVTYNEQFF. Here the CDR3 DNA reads TGTGCCAGCAGCCCGGGGGTAACCTACAATGAGCAGTTCTTC.

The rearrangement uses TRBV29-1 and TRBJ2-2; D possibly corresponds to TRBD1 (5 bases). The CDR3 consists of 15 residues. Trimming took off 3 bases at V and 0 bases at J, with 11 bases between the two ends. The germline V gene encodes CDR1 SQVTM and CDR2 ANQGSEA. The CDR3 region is CSVEKGLSNTGELFF. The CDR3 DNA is TGCAGCGTTGAGAAGGGGCTATCGAACACCGGGGAGCTGTTTTTT.

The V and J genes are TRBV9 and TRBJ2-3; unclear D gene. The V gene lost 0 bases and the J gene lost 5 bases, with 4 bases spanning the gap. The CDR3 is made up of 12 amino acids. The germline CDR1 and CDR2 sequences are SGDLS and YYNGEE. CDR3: CASSVEGDTQYF. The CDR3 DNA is TGTGCCAGCAGCGTAGAGGGAGATACGCAGTATTTT.

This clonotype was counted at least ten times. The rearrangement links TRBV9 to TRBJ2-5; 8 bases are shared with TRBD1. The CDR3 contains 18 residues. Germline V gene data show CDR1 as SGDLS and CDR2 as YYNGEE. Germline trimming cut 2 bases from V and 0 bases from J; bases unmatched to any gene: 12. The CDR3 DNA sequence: TGTGCCAGCAGCGTTTCCATCCAAGGGACAGGCGACCAAGAGACCCAGTACTTC. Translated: CASSVSIQGTGDQETQYF.

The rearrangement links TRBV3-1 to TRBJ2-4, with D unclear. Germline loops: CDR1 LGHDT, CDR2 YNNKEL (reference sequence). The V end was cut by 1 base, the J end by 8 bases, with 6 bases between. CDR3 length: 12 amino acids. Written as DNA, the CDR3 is TGTGCCAGCAGCCAAGTTTGGGACATTCAGTACTTC. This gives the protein CASSQVWDIQYF.

The CDR3, as DNA: TGTGCCACCAGTGACTCGGGACTGGTCTTTTTAGAGCAGTTCTTC. As protein: CATSDSGLVFLEQFF. The rearrangement links TRBV24-1 to TRBJ2-1, with a weak D call TRBD2 (6 bases). Germline CDR1 is KGHDR and CDR2 is SFDVKD. V was trimmed by 4 bases and J by 10 bases, leaving 19 bases between them. The CDR3 is 15 amino acids.

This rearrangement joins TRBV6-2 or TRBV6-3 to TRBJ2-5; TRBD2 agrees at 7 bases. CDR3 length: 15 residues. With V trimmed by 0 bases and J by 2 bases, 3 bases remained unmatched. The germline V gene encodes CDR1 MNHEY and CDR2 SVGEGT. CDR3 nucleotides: TGTGCCAGCAGTTACTCGGGACTAAAGCAAGAGACCCAGTACTTC. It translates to CASSYSGLKQETQYF.

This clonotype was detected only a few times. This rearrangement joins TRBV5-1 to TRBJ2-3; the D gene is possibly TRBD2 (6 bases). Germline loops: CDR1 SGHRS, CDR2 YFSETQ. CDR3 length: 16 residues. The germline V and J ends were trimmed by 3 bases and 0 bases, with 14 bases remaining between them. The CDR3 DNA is TGCGCCAGCAGCTCAACCCTAGCGCGGAGCACAGATACGCAGTATTTT. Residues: CASSSTLARSTDTQYF.

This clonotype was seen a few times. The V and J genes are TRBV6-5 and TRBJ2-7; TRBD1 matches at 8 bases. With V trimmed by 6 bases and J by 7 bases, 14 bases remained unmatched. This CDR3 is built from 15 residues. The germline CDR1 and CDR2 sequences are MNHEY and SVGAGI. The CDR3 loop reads CASRLRTGYRTEQYF. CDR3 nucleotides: TGTGCCAGCAGATTAAGGACAGGGTACAGAACAGAGCAGTACTTC.

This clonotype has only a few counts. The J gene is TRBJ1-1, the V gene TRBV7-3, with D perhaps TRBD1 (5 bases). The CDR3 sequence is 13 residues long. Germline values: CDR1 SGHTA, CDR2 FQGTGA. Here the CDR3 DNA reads TGTGCGACCAGGCGGGGGAGGAACACTGAAGCTTTCTTT. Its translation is CATRRGRNTEAFF.

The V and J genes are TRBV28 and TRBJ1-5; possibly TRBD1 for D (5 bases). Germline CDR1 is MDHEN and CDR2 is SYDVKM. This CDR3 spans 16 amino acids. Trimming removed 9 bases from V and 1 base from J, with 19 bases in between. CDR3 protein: CASLKWGEESNQPQHF. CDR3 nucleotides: TGTGCCAGTTTAAAATGGGGGGAGGAGAGCAATCAGCCCCAGCATTTT.

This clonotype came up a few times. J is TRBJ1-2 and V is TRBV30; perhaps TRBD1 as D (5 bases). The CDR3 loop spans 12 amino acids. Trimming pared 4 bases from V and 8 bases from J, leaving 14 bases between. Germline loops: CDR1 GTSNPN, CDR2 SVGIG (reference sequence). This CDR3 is CAWTFQRDGYTF. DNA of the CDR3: TGTGCCTGGACCTTTCAAAGGGACGGCTACACCTTC. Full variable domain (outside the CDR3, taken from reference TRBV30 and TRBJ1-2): SQTIHQWPATLVQPVGSPLSLECTVEGTSNPNLYWYRQAAGRGLQLLFYSVGIGQISSEVPQNLSASRPQDRQFILSSKKLLLSDSGFYLCAWTFQRDGYTFGSGTRLTVV.

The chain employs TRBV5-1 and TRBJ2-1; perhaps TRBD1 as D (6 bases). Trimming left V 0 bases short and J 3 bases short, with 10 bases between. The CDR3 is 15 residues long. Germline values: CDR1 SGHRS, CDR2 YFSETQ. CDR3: CASSLVGQSYNEQFF. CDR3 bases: TGCGCCAGCAGCTTGGTAGGACAGAGCTACAATGAGCAGTTCTTC.

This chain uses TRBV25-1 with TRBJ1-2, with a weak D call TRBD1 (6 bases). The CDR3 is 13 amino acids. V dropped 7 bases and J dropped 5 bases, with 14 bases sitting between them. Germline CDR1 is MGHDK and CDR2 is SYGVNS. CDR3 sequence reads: CASTPPTGYGYTF. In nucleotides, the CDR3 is TGTGCCAGCACCCCCCCGACAGGATATGGCTACACCTTC.

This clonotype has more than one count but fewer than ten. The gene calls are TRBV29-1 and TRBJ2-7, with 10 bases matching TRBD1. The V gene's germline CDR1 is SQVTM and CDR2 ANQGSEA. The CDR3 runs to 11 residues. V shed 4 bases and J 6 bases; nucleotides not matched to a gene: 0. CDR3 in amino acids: CSVGTGGEQYF. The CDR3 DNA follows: TGCAGCGTTGGGACAGGGGGCGAGCAGTACTTC.

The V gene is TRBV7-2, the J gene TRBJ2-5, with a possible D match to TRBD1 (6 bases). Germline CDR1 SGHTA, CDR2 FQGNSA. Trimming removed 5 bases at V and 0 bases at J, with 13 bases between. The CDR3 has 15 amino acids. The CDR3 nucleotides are TGTGCCAGCAGCGGGACGAGGGGGTACCAAGAGACCCAGTACTTC. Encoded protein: CASSGTRGYQETQYF.

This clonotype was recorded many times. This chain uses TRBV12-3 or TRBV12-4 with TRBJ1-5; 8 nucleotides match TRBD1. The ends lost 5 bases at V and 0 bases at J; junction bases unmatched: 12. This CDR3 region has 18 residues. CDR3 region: CASSTDRGGYGSNQPQHF. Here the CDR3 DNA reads TGTGCCAGCAGTACTGACAGGGGAGGATATGGTAGCAATCAGCCCCAGCATTTT.

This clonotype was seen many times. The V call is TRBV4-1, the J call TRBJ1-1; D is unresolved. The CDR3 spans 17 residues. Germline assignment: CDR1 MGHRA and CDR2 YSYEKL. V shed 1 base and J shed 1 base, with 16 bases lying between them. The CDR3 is CASSQGKGGRKNTEAFF. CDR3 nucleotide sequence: TGCGCCAGCAGCCAAGGGAAAGGCGGACGGAAGAACACTGAAGCTTTCTTT.